Sequencing of this TCR beta chain was carried out in a study of cytomegalovirus exposure and HLA in healthy donors. Of note for this clone: Its antigen is as yet unknown.

Findings of the study overall: There were some public TCRs occurring in many donors, but most TCR sequences were rare.

With 60 Vbeta and 13 Jbeta primers, the PCR was carried out. The data were produced by immunoSEQ multiplex PCR, yet TCRdb's version contains in-frame clones alone and is incomplete. In the table there are roughly 220,000 clones, more than 80% of which are singletons. The sequence came from a man aged 25-45 years in good health and CMV-seronegative. The sample was PBMCs.

CDR3 loop: CASSLNRDRGAEAFF. CDR3 bases: TGTGCCAGCAGTTTAAACCGGGACAGGGGTGCTGAAGCTTTCTTT. The rearrangement uses TRBV6-1 and TRBJ1-1; 10 bases match TRBD1. Trimming took 5 bases from V and 6 from J; bases not matched to a gene: 9. The CDR3 is made up of 15 amino acids. Germline V gene data show CDR1 as MNHNS and CDR2 as SASEGT.